Listed below are T cell receptor beta chains from one sample, sequenced in a study of cytomegalovirus exposure and HLA in healthy donors. Profiling relied on immunoSEQ multiplex PCR, and the TCRdb table lists in-frame clones only, not all of them. The data hold 84,000 or so clones, with under 80% observed a single time. The material sequenced was PBMCs. Receptors were obtained from a human donor in good health. Each CDR3 is given with its conserved first and last residue. D genes are given only for firm matches. For some rows the clone size is stated as once, few or many, or as a class when expanded; others skip it.

J: TRBJ1-2; size: .; V: TRBV28; D: TRBD1; CDR3: CASSLHGTGPNYGYTF; DNA: TGTGCCAGCAGTTTACACGGGACAGGGCCTAACTATGGCTACACCTTC
J: TRBJ1-3; size: .; V: TRBV7-9; D: .; CDR3: CASSPSGSGNTIYF; DNA: TGTGCCAGCAGCCCCAGCGGCTCTGGAAACACCATATATTTT
J: TRBJ2-6; size: .; V: TRBV5-1; D: .; CDR3: CASSLGHKNRNGANVLTF; DNA: TGCGCCAGCAGCTTGGGGCACAAAAACCGTAATGGGGCCAACGTCCTGACTTTC
J: TRBJ2-1; size: .; V: TRBV6-1; D: TRBD2; CDR3: CASRELAGEGSYNEQFF; DNA: TGTGCCAGCAGAGAACTAGCGGGGGAGGGCTCCTACAATGAGCAGTTCTTC
J: TRBJ2-3; size: .; V: TRBV7-9; D: .; CDR3: CASSPVGGGSDTQYF; DNA: TGTGCCAGCAGTCCCGTAGGGGGGGGCTCAGATACGCAGTATTTT
J: TRBJ1-1; size: .; V: TRBV11-3; D: .; CDR3: CASSLDGVTEAFF; DNA: TGTGCCAGCAGCTTAGACGGGGTCACTGAAGCTTTCTTT
J: TRBJ2-5; size: .; V: TRBV2; D: TRBD2; CDR3: CASSGLAGGGETQYF; DNA: TGTGCCAGCAGTGGACTAGCGGGGGGAGGAGAGACCCAGTACTTC
J: TRBJ2-1; size: .; V: TRBV7-9; D: .; CDR3: CASSLGTTNEQFF; DNA: TGTGCCAGCAGCCTCGGGACAACCAATGAGCAGTTCTTC
J: TRBJ1-3; size: .; V: TRBV18; D: .; CDR3: CASSPPGAGSGNTIYF; DNA: TGTGCCAGCTCACCACCGGGGGCCGGCTCTGGAAACACCATATATTTT
J: TRBJ1-6; size: once; V: TRBV30; D: .; CDR3: CASRVQPNSPLHF; DNA: TGTGCCTCCCGGGTCCAGCCGAATTCACCCCTCCACTTT
J: TRBJ1-1; size: .; V: TRBV9; D: .; CDR3: CASSVTGQNTEAFF; DNA: TGTGCCAGCAGCGTCACGGGACAAAACACTGAAGCTTTCTTT
J: TRBJ2-7; size: .; V: TRBV5-1; D: .; CDR3: CASSLAPPSGEQYF; DNA: TGCGCCAGCAGCTTGGCCCCACCGTCGGGCGAGCAGTACTTC
J: TRBJ2-2; size: .; V: TRBV2; D: .; CDR3: CASSEEAASPGELFF; DNA: TGTGCCAGCAGTGAAGAGGCGGCAAGCCCCGGGGAGCTGTTTTTT
J: TRBJ2-3; size: .; V: TRBV27; D: .; CDR3: CASSLSIADYTDTQYF; DNA: TGTGCCAGCAGTTTGTCCATAGCGGACTACACAGATACGCAGTATTTT
J: TRBJ2-7; size: .; V: TRBV4-2; D: .; CDR3: CASSQVEIGVSYEQYF; DNA: TGTGCCAGCAGCCAAGTTGAGATAGGAGTATCCTACGAGCAGTACTTC
J: TRBJ2-7; size: .; V: TRBV7-9; D: TRBD2; CDR3: CASSFAGGYEQYF; DNA: TGTGCCAGCAGCTTCGCGGGGGGGTACGAGCAGTACTTC
J: TRBJ2-7; size: .; V: TRBV2; D: .; CDR3: CASSAPTGTYEQYF; DNA: TGTGCCAGCAGTGCCCCGACAGGTACCTACGAGCAGTACTTC
J: TRBJ2-7; size: once; V: TRBV11-2; D: TRBD1; CDR3: CASSARTGPEQYF; DNA: TGTGCCAGCAGCGCGAGGACAGGTCCCGAGCAGTACTTC
J: TRBJ2-1; size: .; V: TRBV6-5; D: TRBD1; CDR3: CASRSYRGLYNEQFF; DNA: TGTGCCAGCAGGAGTTACAGGGGGCTATACAATGAGCAGTTCTTC
J: TRBJ1-2; size: .; V: TRBV4-3; D: .; CDR3: CASSQDPGTANYGYTF; DNA: TGCGCCAGCAGCCAAGATCCCGGTACAGCTAACTATGGCTACACCTTC
J: TRBJ2-3; size: .; V: TRBV5-6; D: .; CDR3: CASSLATDTQYF; DNA: TGTGCCAGCAGCCTAGCAACAGATACGCAGTATTTT
J: TRBJ2-7; size: .; V: TRBV9; D: TRBD1; CDR3: CASSVGWGTAYEQYF; DNA: TGTGCCAGCAGCGTAGGGTGGGGGACAGCCTACGAGCAGTACTTC
J: TRBJ2-7; size: .; V: TRBV10-2; D: .; CDR3: CASRDNSYEQYF; DNA: TGCGCCAGCCGGGACAACTCCTACGAGCAGTACTTC
J: TRBJ1-1; size: .; V: TRBV14; D: TRBD1; CDR3: CASSLGTVTEAFF; DNA: TGTGCCAGCAGCCTTGGGACAGTCACTGAAGCTTTCTTT
J: TRBJ2-7; size: once; V: TRBV18; D: TRBD1; CDR3: CASSLGQGETYEQYF; DNA: TGTGCCAGCTCGCTGGGACAGGGTGAAACCTACGAGCAGTACTTC
J: TRBJ1-2; size: .; V: TRBV5-1; D: TRBD1; CDR3: CASSLGGTGGYGYTF; DNA: TGCGCCAGCAGCTTGGGGGGTACAGGGGGCTATGGCTACACCTTC
J: TRBJ2-7; size: .; V: TRBV7-2; D: .; CDR3: CASSAAYEQYF; DNA: TGTGCCAGCAGCGCAGCCTACGAGCAGTACTTC
J: TRBJ2-3; size: .; V: TRBV12-5; D: .; CDR3: CASGFNLDTQYF; DNA: TGTGCTAGTGGTTTTAATCTCGATACGCAGTATTTT
J: TRBJ2-5; size: .; V: TRBV4-1; D: .; CDR3: CASSPQDSAQETQYF; DNA: TGCGCCAGCAGCCCGCAGGACAGTGCCCAAGAGACCCAGTACTTC
J: TRBJ1-1; size: .; V: TRBV27; D: .; CDR3: CASSWSGPMNTEAFF; DNA: TGTGCCAGCAGTTGGTCAGGGCCAATGAACACTGAAGCTTTCTTT
J: TRBJ2-7; size: .; V: TRBV6-5; D: TRBD1; CDR3: CASSYLDRGEQYF; DNA: TGTGCCAGCAGTTACCTCGACAGGGGCGAGCAGTACTTC
J: TRBJ1-4; size: few; V: TRBV29-1; D: .; CDR3: CSAGGPTNEKLFF; DNA: TGCAGCGCAGGAGGGCCAACTAATGAAAAACTGTTTTTT
J: TRBJ1-1; size: .; V: TRBV27; D: TRBD1; CDR3: CASSLTLRQGPNTEAFF; DNA: TGTGCCAGCAGTTTAACCCTCCGACAGGGCCCAAACACTGAAGCTTTCTTT
J: TRBJ2-2; size: .; V: TRBV27; D: TRBD1; CDR3: CASSLSTTGGVGELFF; DNA: TGTGCCAGCAGTTTATCGACGACAGGGGGCGTCGGGGAGCTGTTTTTT
J: TRBJ2-3; size: .; V: TRBV7-7; D: TRBD1; CDR3: CASSPTGAPTDTQYF; DNA: TGTGCTAGCAGCCCGACAGGGGCCCCCACAGATACGCAGTATTTT
J: TRBJ2-6; size: .; V: TRBV14; D: .; CDR3: CASSRGRAGANVLTF; DNA: TGTGCCAGCAGCCGGGGCAGGGCTGGGGCCAACGTCCTGACTTTC
J: TRBJ1-6; size: few; V: TRBV6-1; D: TRBD1; CDR3: CAISESGTGGSPLHF; DNA: TGTGCCATCAGTGAGTCTGGGACAGGGGGATCACCCCTCCACTTT